Below, 30 T cell receptor beta chains from the same sample are listed, as sequenced in a study of T cell responses to AZD1222 COVID-19 vaccine. Profiling relied on immunoSEQ multiplex PCR, and the TCRdb table lists in-frame clones only, not all of them. Of tens of thousands of clones in the sample, about 80% were seen once. The input for sequencing was peripheral blood, taken 28 days after the second AZD1222 dose. All receptors derive from an adult who received the AZD1222 COVID-19 vaccine.

The chain combines TRBV4-3 with TRBJ1-2; tentative D call: TRBD1 (5 bases). The V gene's germline CDR1 is LGHNA and CDR2 YSLEER. The CDR3 covers 15 residues. The V and J ends lost 0 bases and 3 bases respectively, with 11 bases between them. The CDR3 region is CASSQDLSRDYGYTF. CDR3 DNA: TGCGCCAGCAGCCAAGATCTCTCCAGGGACTATGGCTACACCTTC.

Only a few counts were recorded for this clone. This chain connects TRBV5-1 to TRBJ1-1, with no clear D. Germline V gene lookup returns CDR1 SGHRS and CDR2 YFSETQ. The CDR3 sequence is 15 residues long. V was trimmed by 1 base and J by 4 bases, leaving 14 bases between them. CDR3 region: CASSLTTAVTTEAFF. The CDR3 DNA sequence: TGCGCCAGCAGCTTGACGACGGCAGTGACCACTGAAGCTTTCTTT.

The V call is TRBV7-3, the J call TRBJ2-1; D gene uncertain. V lost 2 bases, J lost 0 bases, and 8 bases lay in between. The CDR3 runs 15 residues. The germline V gene has CDR1 SGHTA and CDR2 FQGTGA. As DNA, the CDR3 is TGTGCCAGCAGCTTAGACCAGAGCTCCTACAATGAGCAGTTCTTC. It encodes CASSLDQSSYNEQFF.

The chain is built from TRBV5-4 and TRBJ2-5; 8 bases align to TRBD2. The CDR3 sequence is 14 residues long. J gave up 2 bases and V 4 bases, and 4 bases lay outside the gene matches. The V gene's germline CDR1 is SGHNT and CDR2 YYREEE (reference sequence). For the CDR3, the DNA is TGTGCCAGCAGCCGGGGGGGAAAACAAGAGACCCAGTACTTC. Translating gives CASSRGGKQETQYF.

This rearrangement joins TRBV12-5 to TRBJ1-1; D is unresolved. V lost 3 bases to trimming and J lost 2 bases, with 7 bases between them. CDR1 and CDR2 (germline): LGHNT, FRNRAP. The CDR3 loop spans 13 amino acids. CDR3 loop: CASGLEPNTEAFF. CDR3 DNA: TGTGCTAGTGGTTTAGAGCCTAACACTGAAGCTTTCTTT.

The chain links TRBV6-5 to TRBJ1-2, with D unresolved. Germline V gene lookup returns CDR1 MNHEY and CDR2 SVGAGI. The germline V and J ends were trimmed by 3 bases and 4 bases, with 15 bases remaining between them. This CDR3 is 15 amino acids long. CDR3 sequence: CASSYLPKPLYGYTF. In DNA, the CDR3 is TGTGCCAGCAGTTATCTGCCCAAGCCCCTCTATGGCTACACCTTC.

The chain carries TRBV5-1 and TRBJ2-2; no definite D call. Per the germline V gene, CDR1 is SGHRS and CDR2 is YFSETQ. The CDR3 loop spans 15 amino acids. The V end lost 4 bases, the J end lost 1 base, and 11 bases lay between the germline ends. Here the CDR3 DNA reads TGCGCCAGCAGCGGTTTATCAGAGAACACCGGGGAGCTGTTTTTT. The encoded protein is CASSGLSENTGELFF.

As to this clone: Other nucleotide sequences in the sample specify the same CDR3. This chain uses TRBV6-5 with TRBJ1-2; weak D call: TRBD1 (5 bases). This CDR3 region has 13 residues. The germline CDR1 and CDR2 sequences are MNHEY and SVGAGI. The V and J ends lost 8 bases and 0 bases respectively, with 10 bases between them. The CDR3 reads CASSQGANYGYTF. In nucleotides, the CDR3 is TGTGCCAGCTCCCAGGGTGCTAACTATGGCTACACCTTC.

The V gene is TRBV19, the J gene TRBJ2-1, with 7 bases fitting TRBD2. The trim removed 4 bases at V and 7 bases at J, leaving 4 bases unmatched. The CDR3 extends over 13 amino acids. Germline V CDR1 and CDR2: LNHDA, SQIVND (reference sequence). CDR3 sequence: CASSTSGLNEQFF. CDR3 sequence (DNA): TGTGCCAGTAGTACTAGCGGATTGAATGAGCAGTTCTTC.

This clone was seen only a few times. This rearrangement joins TRBV5-1 to TRBJ2-1, with 11 bases aligning to TRBD2. The trim removed 9 bases at V and 6 bases at J, leaving 8 bases unmatched. Germline CDR1 is SGHRS and CDR2 is YFSETQ. The CDR3 loop spans 14 amino acids. The CDR3 spells CATRPTSGANEQFF. Written as DNA, the CDR3 is TGCGCCACCCGACCGACTAGCGGGGCCAATGAGCAGTTCTTC.

The V call is TRBV4-1, the J call TRBJ2-3; TRBD2 is a possible D gene (6 bases). Germline V gene sequence: CDR1 MGHRA, CDR2 YSYEKL. There are 17 residues in the CDR3. V lost 0 bases and J 2 bases, leaving 15 bases between the germline ends. This CDR3 reads CASSQDRLAMYTDTQYF. The CDR3 nucleotides read TGCGCCAGCAGCCAAGATCGTCTAGCGATGTACACAGATACGCAGTATTTT.

This clone was observed a single time. This chain links TRBV29-1 with TRBJ1-2; no firm D call. V gave up 4 bases and J gave up 7 bases, with 13 bases separating them. CDR1 and CDR2 from the germline V gene are SQVTM and ANQGSEA. The CDR3 loop spans 12 amino acids. The CDR3 loop is CSVVAGASGYTF. Written as DNA, the CDR3 is TGCAGCGTTGTTGCAGGTGCTTCTGGCTACACCTTC.

The chain couples TRBV6-5 to TRBJ1-1, with D perhaps matching TRBD1 (5 bases). Looked up from germline, CDR1 is MNHEY and CDR2 is SVGAGI. Trimming removed 2 bases from V and 5 bases from J, with 15 bases in between. The CDR3 loop spans 15 amino acids. CDR3 region: CASSYGDLVGTEAFF. The CDR3 DNA follows: TGTGCCAGCAGTTACGGGGACTTAGTGGGGACTGAAGCTTTCTTT.

The rearrangement joins TRBV7-7 to TRBJ1-6; D perhaps matches TRBD1 (6 bases). V was trimmed by 5 bases and J by 10 bases, leaving 12 bases between them. This CDR3 spans 13 amino acids. The germline V gene has CDR1 SSHAT and CDR2 FNYEAQ (reference sequence). The CDR3: CASSATGSSPLHF. Here the CDR3 DNA reads TGTGCCAGCAGCGCGACAGGCTCATCACCCCTCCACTTT.

V usage is TRBV9 and J usage is TRBJ2-2, with D perhaps matching TRBD1 (6 bases). CDR1 and CDR2 (germline): SGDLS, YYNGEE. The germline V and J ends were trimmed by 2 bases and 2 bases, with 10 bases remaining between them. The CDR3 has 15 amino acids. The chain's CDR3 is CASSVLDSNTGELFF. The CDR3 nucleotides are TGTGCCAGCAGCGTCTTGGACAGCAACACCGGGGAGCTGTTTTTT.

In its sample, this clone was seen a few times. This rearrangement joins TRBV19 to TRBJ1-5, with unresolved D. CDR1 is LNHDA and CDR2 is SQIVND in the germline V gene (reference sequence). The CDR3 totals 13 residues. Trimming took off 6 bases at V and 9 bases at J, with 15 bases between the two ends. For the CDR3, the DNA is TGTGCCAGTAGCAGGCCAACGGTGCCGCCCCAGCATTTT. It codes for CASSRPTVPPQHF.

The chain joins TRBV9 to TRBJ1-4, with D unresolved. Germline values: CDR1 SGDLS, CDR2 YYNGEE. V gave up 0 bases and J gave up 0 bases, with 12 bases separating them. The CDR3 loop spans 17 amino acids. In nucleotides, the CDR3 is TGTGCCAGCAGCGTAGGGACGGGTCAGGCAACTAATGAAAAACTGTTTTTT. Protein product: CASSVGTGQATNEKLFF. Filled out from reference TRBV9 and TRBJ1-4, the complete variable domain reads DSGVTQTPKHLITATGQRVTLRCSPRSGDLSVYWYQQSLDQGLQFLIQYYNGEERAKGNILERFSAQQFPDLHSELNLSSLELGDSALYFCASSVGTGQATNEKLFFGSGTQLSVL.

J is TRBJ1-1 and V is TRBV7-9; 10 bases are a match to TRBD1. The germline V gene encodes CDR1 SEHNR and CDR2 FQNEAQ (reference sequence). The CDR3 is made up of 14 amino acids. V was pared by 6 bases and J by 4 bases, with 5 bases of the junction left unmatched. Here the CDR3 reads CASSSGTGATEAFF. CDR3 DNA sequence: TGTGCCAGCAGTTCCGGGACAGGGGCCACTGAAGCTTTCTTT.

The gene calls are TRBV19 and TRBJ2-1; 12 positions agree with TRBD2. The germline CDR1 and CDR2 sequences are LNHDA and SQIVND (reference sequence). J gave up 7 bases and V 4 bases, and 5 bases lay outside the gene matches. The CDR3 sequence is 15 residues long. Here the CDR3 DNA reads TGTGCCAGTAGTACTAGCGGGGGGGCGGGTAATGAGCAGTTCTTC. Translation gives CASSTSGGAGNEQFF.

The chain carries TRBV6-2 or TRBV6-3 and TRBJ2-4; TRBD2 agrees at 11 bases. The germline V gene has CDR1 MNHEY and CDR2 SVGEGT. J lost 2 bases, V lost 2 bases, and 11 bases had no gene match. The CDR3 has 19 residues. The CDR3 DNA follows: TGTGCCAGCAGTTACACCCAACTAGCGGGGGCCTCCACCAAAAACATTCAGTACTTC. The encoded protein is CASSYTQLAGASTKNIQYF.

This chain joins TRBV19 and TRBJ1-1, with no clear D. CDR1 and CDR2 from the germline V gene are LNHDA and SQIVND (reference sequence). Trimming removed 0 bases from V and 5 bases from J, with 13 bases in between. This CDR3 has 15 residues. CDR3 region: CASSIDQGGGTEAFF. The CDR3 DNA follows: TGTGCCAGTAGTATAGATCAAGGTGGCGGGACTGAAGCTTTCTTT.

This chain links TRBV10-3 with TRBJ1-1; maybe TRBD1 (6 bases). Germline CDR1 and CDR2: ENHRY and SYGVKD. V gave up 2 bases and J gave up 1 base, with 8 bases separating them. The CDR3 has 14 amino acids. This CDR3 reads CAISEGQKNTEAFF. DNA of the CDR3: TGTGCCATCAGTGAGGGACAGAAGAACACTGAAGCTTTCTTT.

The table lists this clone with a few counts. This sequence joins TRBV3-1 (or the pseudogene TRBV3-2) and TRBJ2-2; maybe TRBD1 (5 bases). Germline V gives CDR1 LGHDT, CDR2 YNNKEL (reference sequence). The CDR3 is made up of 15 amino acids. The ends were cut back, 4 bases at V and 5 bases at J, with 14 bases in the middle. This chain's CDR3 is CASSLNGRGTGELFF. CDR3 bases: TGTGCCAGCAGCCTTAATGGAAGGGGAACCGGGGAGCTGTTTTTT.

The rearrangement uses TRBV6-5 and TRBJ2-3, with TRBD2 matching 9 bases. Germline V CDR1 and CDR2: MNHEY, SVGAGI. J lost 3 bases, V lost 8 bases, and 3 bases had no gene match. This CDR3 contains 13 residues. As DNA, the CDR3 is TGTGCCAGCCGCGGGGGGGGAACAGATACGCAGTATTTT. Protein product: CASRGGGTDTQYF.

This clone has more than one count but fewer than ten. This chain connects TRBV2 to TRBJ2-5, with 10 bases fitting TRBD1. Germline loops: CDR1 SNHLY, CDR2 FYNNEI. The CDR3 is 15 residues long. The V segment lost 5 bases and the J segment 4 bases; nucleotides outside the gene matches: 7. CDR3 loop: CASSSPGQGRETQYF. DNA for the CDR3: TGTGCCAGCAGTTCACCGGGACAGGGGAGAGAGACCCAGTACTTC.

The chain recombines TRBV6-5 with TRBJ2-5; 7 bases agree with TRBD1. V shed 6 bases and J 7 bases; nucleotides not matched to a gene: 11. This CDR3 region has 14 residues. The germline gives CDR1 MNHEY, CDR2 SVGAGI. The chain's CDR3 is CASRPTTGSWTQYF. Written as DNA, the CDR3 is TGTGCCAGCAGACCCACGACAGGGTCTTGGACCCAGTACTTC.

This chain links TRBV7-2 with TRBJ1-1; 7 bases line up with TRBD1. CDR3 length equals 15 residues. V shed 4 bases and J 5 bases; nucleotides not matched to a gene: 10. CDR1 is SGHTA, CDR2 FQGNSA, per germline. CDR3 residues: CASSYPGRGSTEAFF. The CDR3, as DNA: TGTGCCAGCAGCTACCCGGGCAGGGGGAGTACTGAAGCTTTCTTT.

This chain links TRBV27 with TRBJ1-2; 7 bases align to TRBD1. From germline, CDR1 is MNHEY and CDR2 SMNVEV (reference sequence). With 3 bases clipped from V and 6 bases from J, the junction kept 4 bases outside the gene matches. The CDR3 spans 13 residues. The CDR3 loop is CASSFDRANGYTF. The CDR3, as DNA: TGTGCCAGCAGTTTTGACAGGGCCAATGGCTACACCTTC.

The chain links TRBV5-4 to TRBJ1-5; D is unclear. This CDR3 has 16 amino acids. The V gene lost 3 bases and the J gene lost 3 bases, with 16 bases spanning the gap. CDR1 is SGHNT and CDR2 is YYREEE in the germline V gene (reference sequence). The CDR3 nucleotides read TGTGCCAGCAGCTCGTCATTGGGAGGAAACAATCAGCCCCAGCATTTT. It translates to CASSSSLGGNNQPQHF.

This clone occurred once. The rearrangement joins TRBV6-5 to TRBJ2-7; D is undetermined. Per germline, CDR1 MNHEY and CDR2 SVGAGI. Between the trimmed V and J ends, which lost 6 bases and 4 bases, there was a span of 16 bases. The CDR3 contains 14 residues. The CDR3 region is CASSPSRVRYEQYF. The CDR3 nucleotides read TGTGCCAGCAGCCCCTCCCGGGTTCGATACGAGCAGTACTTC.